Described below is a single T cell receptor (beta chain) sequence and its context. Antigen unknown. TCRdb's table, derived via immunoSEQ multiplex PCR, lists solely in-frame clones and lacks some. This sample has approximately 50,000 clones; about 90% occur once, and the top ten carry about 13%. On cycle 4 day 1 and cycle 7 day 1, as well as at baseline, blood was sampled. The sample comes from a study of OX40 agonist ivuxolimab in advanced cancers. The wider study: Earlier anti-PD-1, anti-PD-L1 or anti-CTLA-4 therapy was permitted; roughly 42% had received some.

Study-wide findings and caveats: Among the lowest peripheral clonal expansion occurred in 0.1-3.0 mg/kg partial responders.

The germline V gene has CDR1 SEHNR and CDR2 FQNEAQ (reference sequence). V lost 0 bases to trimming and J lost 4 bases, with 15 bases between them. The CDR3 has 17 residues. The source material was CD4+ or CD8+ T cells sorted from blood, sampled in a trial of the OX40 agonist ivuxolimab. The genes are TRBV7-9 and TRBJ2-2; the D call may be TRBD1 or TRBD2 (5 bases each). This receptor was taken from an adult with an advanced solid tumor such as melanoma, head and neck, liver or kidney cancer. The CDR3 sequence: CASSLAAAGRVTGELFF. CDR3 nucleotide sequence: TGTGCCAGCAGCTTAGCGGCGGCAGGGCGGGTCACCGGGGAGCTGTTTTTT.